The sequence of this T cell receptor beta chain was determined in a study of control samples from healthy donors and cancer patients. The germline V gene encodes CDR1 SGHTS and CDR2 YDEGEE. V gave up 1 base and J gave up 7 bases, with 6 bases separating them. The CDR3 has 12 residues. The protocol was immunoSEQ multiplex PCR, while the TCRdb copy is restricted to in-frame clones and leaves out a portion. This table holds roughly 130,000 clones, roughly 92% found once. Sequenced sample: blood. This chain connects TRBV5-8 to TRBJ1-5; D remains unclear. This clonotype was sampled from a man under 40 in good health. The CDR3 here is CASSLWAQPQHF. The DNA of the CDR3 is TGTGCCAGCAGCTTGTGGGCCCAGCCCCAGCATTTT.